What follows are 8 T cell receptor beta chains derived from one specimen sequenced in a study of blood T cell repertoires in COVID-19. Some clones are missing from TCRdb's copy, which holds only in-frame ones; the method was immunoSEQ multiplex PCR. The sample lists approximately 500,000 clones, roughly 90% seen once, with 1.8% in the top ten. Sequencing input: PBMCs or T cells enriched from blood (not recorded which). The receptor source for this set is a middle-aged woman who had recovered from COVID-19.

The chain has TRBV10-1 and TRBJ2-7; the D gene is possibly TRBD2 (6 bases). There are 13 residues in the CDR3. The V end lost 8 bases, the J end lost 2 bases, and 13 bases lay between the germline ends. CDR1 WNHNN and CDR2 SYGVQD come from the germline V gene (reference sequence). CDR3 residues: CASSGDATYEQYF. For the CDR3, the DNA is TGCGCCAGCTCGGGGGACGCTACCTACGAGCAGTACTTC.

The J gene is TRBJ2-1, the V gene TRBV4-3; TRBD2 matches 7 bases. Germline lookup yields CDR1 LGHNA and CDR2 YSLEER. J lost 5 bases, V lost 4 bases, and 8 bases had no gene match. This CDR3 has 15 amino acids. CDR3 in amino acids: CASSREAGTNNEQFF. The DNA for the CDR3 is TGCGCCAGCAGCCGCGAAGCGGGGACTAACAATGAGCAGTTCTTC.

The gene calls are TRBV6-2 or TRBV6-3 and TRBJ2-7, with D possibly being TRBD1 (6 bases). The germline V and J ends were trimmed by 3 bases and 7 bases, with 7 bases remaining between them. This CDR3 is 11 amino acids long. CDR1 is MNHEY and CDR2 is SVGEGT in the germline V gene. The CDR3 reads CASSYGTEQYF. CDR3 bases: TGTGCCAGCAGTTATGGGACAGAGCAGTACTTC.

V gene TRBV29-1 combines with J gene TRBJ2-3; the match to TRBD2 covers 11 bases. CDR3 length: 15 residues. Germline V gene sequence: CDR1 SQVTM, CDR2 ANQGSEA. J gave up 2 bases and V 7 bases, and 8 bases lay outside the gene matches. This CDR3 reads CSAAGLAGPTDTQYF. For the CDR3, the DNA is TGCAGCGCCGCAGGACTAGCGGGCCCCACAGATACGCAGTATTTT.

The genes are TRBV3-1 (or the pseudogene TRBV3-2) and TRBJ1-3; 7 positions match TRBD1. The germline V gene has CDR1 LGHDT and CDR2 YNNKEL (reference sequence). J gave up 0 bases and V 1 base, and 9 bases lay outside the gene matches. The CDR3 sequence is 18 residues long. CDR3 nucleotides: TGTGCCAGCAGCCAAGGAATAGGGACAGCAAGCTCTGGAAACACCATATATTTT. It codes for CASSQGIGTASSGNTIYF.

The rearrangement joins TRBV14 to TRBJ1-2; D unresolved. Germline CDR1 is SGHDN and CDR2 is FVKESK. The CDR3 has 13 amino acids. V was pared by 3 bases and J by 2 bases, with 7 bases between. CDR3 amino acids: CASSQQFNYGYTF. Here the CDR3 DNA reads TGTGCCAGCAGCCAGCAGTTCAACTATGGCTACACCTTC.

The chain recombines TRBV4-2 with TRBJ2-2, with TRBD2 as a possible D gene (6 bases). This CDR3 spans 15 amino acids. The germline V gene encodes CDR1 LGHNA and CDR2 YNFKEQ. Trimming pared 4 bases from V and 6 bases from J, leaving 15 bases between. CDR3 in amino acids: CASSLSLAASGELFF. The CDR3 nucleotides read TGTGCCAGCAGCCTCTCGTTAGCGGCCTCCGGGGAGCTGTTTTTT.

CDR3: CASSLQGALDNSPLHF. CDR3 sequence (DNA): TGTGCCAGCAGCTTACAGGGGGCGCTGGATAATTCACCCCTCCACTTT. The chain uses TRBV11-3 and TRBJ1-6; 8 bases agree with TRBD1. The CDR3 runs 16 residues. Losses at the gene ends were 2 bases for V and 5 bases for J; bases not matched to a gene: 5. The V gene's germline CDR1 is SGHNT and CDR2 YENEEA. Using reference TRBV11-3 and TRBJ1-6 for the parts outside the CDR3, the full variable domain is EAGVVQSPRYKIIEKKQPVAFWCNPISGHNTLYWYLQNLGQGPELLIRYENEEAVDDSQLPKDRFSAERLKGVDSTLKIQPAELGDSAVYLCASSLQGALDNSPLHFGNGTRLTVT.